This T cell receptor (beta chain) came from a study of blood T cell repertoires in COVID-19 (TCRdb year 2020). For context, the study as a whole: Samples from collaborators originated in the United States, Italy and Spain and spanned both the acute and convalescent phases of COVID-19. The material from the prospective study consisted of cDNA or gDNA derived from T cells, B-cell-depleted T cells, or PBMCs. Where available, HLA class I and class II types were taken from metadata supplied by the sample provider and were not determined by assay-based typing. A de-identified subject ID, COVID-19 status, age in years and sex were almost always included in the sample metadata. Deeply sampled blood TCRbeta repertoires from subjects exposed to, actively infected with, or recovered from COVID-19 were included in the dataset. Samples were obtained from the ongoing ImmuneRACE study (first 160 participants) and from some 1,200 subjects provided by 6 global collaborators. The repertoires were released in a freely available public database intended as a resource for research on the immune response to SARS-CoV-2.

Germline trimming: 9 bases from V, 2 bases from J; junction bases outside gene matches: 2. The cysteine opens and the phenylalanine closes a CDR3 of 12 amino acids. Only the CDR3 portion is preserved as DNA: 36 bases, with reading frame beginning at the first base. CDR1 and CDR2 are read off the germline V gene as KGHDR and SFDVKD. The collaborating institutions used their own protocols to collect whole blood in K2EDTA tubes. Collaborator samples were shipped for TCRbeta analysis as frozen whole blood, isolated PBMCs, or DNA extracted from either sample type. General conclusions and limits of the study: Clinical and demographic metadata were provided uncurated, with the amount varying by source and participant.

The table lists this clone with a few counts. The target of this receptor is not known. Per-nucleotide qualities are absent, and no much larger clonotype sits a single base away. TCRbeta CDR3 regions were amplified from genomic DNA using the immunoSEQ Assay, a bias-controlled multiplex PCR. The study's own analysis went as follows. The number of nucleated cells in each sample was estimated from the amplification of reference gene primers within the assay. To quantify the absolute abundance of each unique TCRbeta CDR3 rearrangement, sequence reads were collapsed and filtered. For each sample, productive Simpson clonality was calculated by taking the square root of Simpson's diversity index across productive rearrangements. TCRdb mirrors the immuneACCESS table, restricted to in-frame sequences. Some clones are absent from its copies; in checked studies, under half trace to an unresolved V gene, and the reason for the others is unknown. D and trimming come from the DNA, and the V and J calls and clone size come from that table. The sample data list 100,000 to 110,000 clones, and 70% to 90% of these were observed just once. The top ten hold roughly 12% of the sample.

This sequence originates from a man aged 50-59 years with active or convalescent COVID-19. Rearrangement joined TRBV24-1 to TRBJ2-5, with 7 middle bases fitting TRBD1. Sample: peripheral blood. The CDR3 region: CATQQGQETQYF. DNA sequence: TGTGCCACCCAACAGGGGCAAGAGACCCAGTACTTC.